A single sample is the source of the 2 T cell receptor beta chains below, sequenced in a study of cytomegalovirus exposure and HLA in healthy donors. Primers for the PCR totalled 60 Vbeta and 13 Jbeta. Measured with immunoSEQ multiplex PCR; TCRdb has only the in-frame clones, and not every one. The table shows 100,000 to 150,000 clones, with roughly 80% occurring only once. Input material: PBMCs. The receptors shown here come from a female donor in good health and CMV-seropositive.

The CDR3 here is CASSLAPGPNEKLFF. The CDR3 bases are TGTGCCAGCAGCTTGGCCCCAGGGCCTAATGAAAAACTGTTTTTT. The chain is built from TRBV5-6 and TRBJ1-4, with D tentatively TRBD1 (5 bases). With 0 bases removed from V and 3 bases from J, the gap between germline ends came to 9 bases. This CDR3 is built from 15 residues. The germline V gene encodes CDR1 SGHDT and CDR2 YYEEEE.

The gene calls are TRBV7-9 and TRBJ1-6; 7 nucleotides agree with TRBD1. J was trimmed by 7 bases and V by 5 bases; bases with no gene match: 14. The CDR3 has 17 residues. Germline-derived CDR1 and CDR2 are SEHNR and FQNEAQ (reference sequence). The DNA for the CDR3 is TGTGCCAGCAGCACTAGGGGGCCGGGCTATCCCAATTCACCCCTCCACTTT. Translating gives CASSTRGPGYPNSPLHF.